The present T cell receptor beta chain was sequenced within a study of blood T cell repertoires in COVID-19. Methods used by the authors: Counts of nucleated cells, estimated from reference gene primer amplification, were obtained. Sequencing used immunoSEQ multiplex PCR; TCRdb keeps in-frame clones, though not all of them. V and J calls and clone size are those listed in that table; D and trimming were worked out from the DNA. The sample lists hundreds of thousands of clones, 85% to 90% occurring once. Between the trimmed V and J ends, which lost 7 bases and 3 bases, there was a span of 16 bases. The CDR3 has 14 amino acids. In germline, CDR1 is SNHLY, CDR2 FYNNEI.

The origin of this receptor is a man aged 30 to 39 who had recovered from COVID-19. Sequenced input: PBMCs or T cells enriched from blood (not recorded which). This chain links TRBV2 with TRBJ2-7; weak D call: TRBD1 (5 bases). The CDR3 reads CASTPTAPGYEQYF. The CDR3 DNA reads TGTGCCAGCACCCCGACAGCGCCTGGCTACGAGCAGTACTTC.